Listed here are 8 T cell receptor beta chains from one sample, sequenced in a study of spatial heterogeneity in lung cancer. Time point described: sample taken at primary tumor resection. Sequencing of whole RNA from tumor, nontumor lung or frozen PBMC involved no sorting. TCRdb reprocessed the 5' RACE reads with MiXCR, giving one entry per CDR3 protein. The sample contains tens of thousands of distinct CDR3 sequences, about a fifth of which appear only once. Sequenced material: PBMCs, taken at surgery. The receptors stem from a male donor with early-stage non-small cell lung cancer.

This clonotype was detected only a few times. The CDR3 protein is CASSPPWLAAIQETQYF. The CDR3 DNA is TGTGCCAGCAGTCCCCCTTGGCTAGCGGCAATACAAGAGACCCAGTACTTC. The chain combines TRBV28 with TRBJ2-5; TRBD2 agrees at 7 bases. CDR1 and CDR2 (germline): MDHEN, SYDVKM. This CDR3 region has 17 residues. After removal of 5 bases from V and 2 bases from J, the junction contained 14 bases not matched to a gene.

This clonotype was seen a handful of times. The gene calls are TRBV19 and TRBJ2-7, with 10 bases identical to TRBD1. Germline V gives CDR1 LNHDA, CDR2 SQIVND (reference sequence). The CDR3 covers 18 residues. The junction had 13 bases not matched to a gene; V was cut back by 5 bases and J by 0 bases. This chain's CDR3 is CASSPGTGELHSSYEQYF. CDR3 coding DNA: TGTGCCAGTAGTCCGGGGACAGGGGAGCTTCACAGCTCCTACGAGCAGTACTTC.

This clonotype has a handful of counts. This sequence joins TRBV27 and TRBJ1-1; tentative D call: TRBD1 (5 bases). The V end lost 6 bases, the J end lost 8 bases, and 13 bases lay between the germline ends. Germline V CDR1 and CDR2: MNHEY, SMNVEV (reference sequence). The CDR3 contains 12 residues. This CDR3 is CASRSPGREAFF. CDR3 in DNA: TGTGCCAGCAGATCTCCAGGGAGGGAAGCTTTCTTT.

This chain links TRBV20-1 with TRBJ2-1, with 9 bases that match TRBD1. The junction had 4 bases not matched to a gene; V was cut back by 0 bases and J by 4 bases. This CDR3 is 15 amino acids long. Germline V gives CDR1 DFQATT, CDR2 SNEGSKA (reference sequence). The DNA for the CDR3 is TGCAGTGCTAGAGATCTGACAGGGGGGTACAATGAGCAGTTCTTC. Translating gives CSARDLTGGYNEQFF.

The chain uses TRBV11-2 and TRBJ2-1; TRBD2 matches at 7 bases. The CDR3 is made up of 16 amino acids. CDR1 and CDR2 (germline): SGHAT, FQNNGV. After removal of 1 base from V and 0 bases from J, the junction contained 3 bases not matched to a gene. The CDR3 DNA sequence: TGTGCCAGCAGCTTAGTAGCGGGCCTCTCCTACAATGAGCAGTTCTTC. Translated, it gives CASSLVAGLSYNEQFF.

This chain links TRBV25-1 with TRBJ2-3; no definite D call. The CDR3 runs to 13 residues. Trimming stripped 4 bases from V and 4 bases from J, with 9 bases between. The germline V gene encodes CDR1 MGHDK and CDR2 SYGVNS. The CDR3: CASSVKTADTQYF. DNA for the CDR3: TGTGCCAGCAGTGTCAAGACCGCAGATACGCAGTATTTT. Full variable domain (rest looked up from reference TRBV25-1 and TRBJ2-3): EADIYQTPRYLVIGTGKKITLECSQTMGHDKMYWYQQDPGMELHLIHYSYGVNSTEKGDLSSESTVSRIRTEHFPLTLESARPSHTSQYLCASSVKTADTQYFGPGTRLTVL.

The chain joins TRBV18 to TRBJ2-7; D possibly corresponds to TRBD1 (6 bases). The CDR3 is 13 residues long. Deletions cut 2 bases from V and 6 bases from J, with 11 bases between. Germline CDR1 KGHSH, CDR2 LQKENI. The CDR3 reads CASSPGTSTEQYF. The CDR3, as DNA: TGTGCCAGCTCACCAGGGACATCGACCGAGCAGTACTTC.

The V call is TRBV6-5, the J call TRBJ2-1; a weak D match, TRBD2 (6 bases). The CDR3 contains 15 residues. CDR1 is MNHEY and CDR2 is SVGAGI in the germline V gene. V shed 6 bases and J shed 4 bases, with 16 bases lying between them. CDR3 amino acids: CASSRTGTPYNEQFF. CDR3 DNA sequence: TGTGCCAGCAGCCGAACCGGGACTCCTTACAATGAGCAGTTCTTC.